This T cell receptor beta chain was sequenced during a study of cytotoxic CD8 clonotypes in ibrutinib-treated CLL (dated by TCRdb to about 2021). At the level of the whole study: The cohort had eleven to twelve relapsed/refractory and approximately 14 treatment-naive patients; about 17 were IGHV unmutated. An average of 255,043 productive templates and approximately 90,000 productive rearrangements was obtained per sample. Samples at response were collected after a median of roughly twelve months of treatment, with a range of roughly 6 to 36 months. Of the 70 to 90 people in the trial, approximately 26 had longitudinal samples available. Cryopreserved peripheral blood mononuclear cells were obtained before treatment, at response, and at either sustained remission or disease progression. Responses were partial in some 24 patients and complete in 2; after median 68 months follow-up, roughly 15 stayed in remission and roughly twelve progressed. Study-wide findings and limitations: Sampling times were not matched between sustained-remission and progressing patients, and lymph node repertoires were not studied. Baseline clonality exceeded that of age-matched healthy donors and correlated strongly with circulating CD8+ T-cell counts. Public clonotypes were rare and either shrank or stayed stable during treatment, and the rise in clonality at ibrutinib response reflected expansion of private clonotypes. An increase in clonality was observed at ibrutinib response, with clonality remaining stable during sustained remission and falling back toward baseline at progression.

This clone has just one count. Its binding antigen is unknown. Qualities for individual bases were not recorded, and no much larger clone is one base off. Roughly 1.9 micrograms of genomic DNA were extracted from cryopreserved PBMCs for TCR beta library preparation. Longitudinal blood samples from CLL patients on ibrutinib monotherapy were analyzed using high-throughput TCR beta sequencing. The patients were enrolled in a single-center, open-label phase 2 trial of ibrutinib monotherapy. Each clonotype received, on average, about 9.7x coverage in deep resolution sequencing performed on a MiSeq, where the target depth lay between 1 in 1 million and 1 in 200,000 T cells. The immunoSEQ hsTCRB Kit was used to generate the TCR beta libraries. The authors' analysis ran thus. Data were analyzed with ImmunoSEQ Data Assistant and ImmunoSEQ Analyzer, with V, D and J genes assigned per IMGT definitions. Clonality was computed as one minus normalized Shannon entropy of productive rearrangement frequencies, ranging from 0 to 1. Only overrepresented clonotypes making up at least 0.05% of each patient's repertoire were included in the public clonotype analysis. Fewer than 15 age-matched healthy donor repertoires from immuneACCESS served as clonality controls. Entries here come from immuneACCESS through TCRdb and include only in-frame sequences with V and J called. Some clones fail to appear in such tables; in the studies checked, an unresolved V gene covers under half of the shortfall, and the cause of the remainder is unknown. V and J calls and clone size are those listed in that table; D and trimming were worked out from the DNA. For this sample the table gives over 70,000 clones, of which approximately 86% were detected only once. Under 6% of the sample lies in the top ten.

Here V drops 6 bases and J drops 4 bases, and the junction holds 14 bases not matched to any gene. The CDR3, from cysteine to phenylalanine, totals 19 residues. The only DNA kept is the CDR3, 57 bases in frame from the first base. From a lookup of the germline V gene (reference sequence), CDR1 and CDR2 are SEHNR and FQNEAQ. The chain is encoded by TRBV7-9 joined to TRBJ2-1; 14 middle bases align to TRBD2. This receptor was identified in a human donor with chronic lymphocytic leukemia. This specimen was PBMCs, taken before ibrutinib treatment. The sequenced DNA: TGTGCCAGCAGTTACCCGCAACCGGGACTAGCGGGAGTTTACAATGAGCAGTTCTTC. This is translated as CASSYPQPGLAGVYNEQFF.